This T cell receptor beta chain was recorded in a study of T cells after yellow fever vaccination. Study details: Libraries from low-cell-number fractions were prepared with the SMART-Seq v4 Ultra Low Input RNA kit.

The V and J ends lost 3 bases and 5 bases, in that order; junction bases with no gene match: 4. Germline V gene sequence: CDR1 SGHTA, CDR2 FQGTGA. The CDR3 runs 14 residues. This clonotype came up many times. They built TCR cDNA with 5'RACE template switching, a step that put in a universal primer site and UMIs. TCRdb reprocessed the 5' RACE reads with MiXCR, giving one entry per CDR3 protein. Of almost 600,000 distinct CDR3 sequences in the sample, approximately 13% were seen once. This clonotype originated in a young man who received the YFV17D yellow fever vaccine. Sequenced material: PBMCs, taken on the day of the yellow fever booster vaccination. V gene TRBV7-3 combines with J gene TRBJ2-1, with 7 bases fitting TRBD2. The CDR3 region has the DNA TGTGCCAGCAGCTTTCTAGCGGACCACAATGAGCAGTTCTTC. Translation: CASSFLADHNEQFF.